These T cell receptor beta chains were read from a single sample in a study of blood T cell repertoires in COVID-19. Assay used: immunoSEQ multiplex PCR; TCRdb lists only in-frame clones, some missing. The data show 120,000 to 150,000 clones, approximately 84% seen once. Sample: peripheral blood. Receptors originate from a human donor with acute or convalescent COVID-19. The donor label of this sample is uncertain. Each CDR3 is given with its conserved first and last residue. D genes are given only for firm matches. Not all rows give a size; the values are once, few, many and, for expanded clones, a class.

-,TRBJ1-3,TRBD1,16,TRBV13,TGTGCCAGCAGCTCGGGACAGGACCTCTCTGGAAACACCATATATTTT,CASSSGQDLSGNTIYF
-,TRBJ2-1,-,13,TRBV11-2,TGTGCCAGCAGACCAGACAGTTACAATGAGCAGTTCTTC,CASRPDSYNEQFF
-,TRBJ1-2,-,13,TRBV24-1,TGTGCCACCAGTCGGGGGAAGGGGTATGGCTACACCTTC,CATSRGKGYGYTF
-,TRBJ2-5,-,14,TRBV7-9,TGTGCCAGCAGCTTAGTATTGGTGAGGGAGACCCAGTACTTC,CASSLVLVRETQYF
few,TRBJ1-2,TRBD1,15,TRBV9,TGTGCCAGCAGCGTAGGCACGGGACAGGGTGGCGGCTACACCTTC,CASSVGTGQGGGYTF
-,TRBJ1-1,-,14,TRBV29-1,TGCAGCGTTGAGGAGGGACCGATGAACACTGAAGCTTTCTTT,CSVEEGPMNTEAFF
-,TRBJ1-4,-,14,TRBV9,TGTGCCAGCAGCCCAAGCCTGTTTGATGAAAAACTGTTTTTT,CASSPSLFDEKLFF
-,TRBJ2-7,-,15,TRBV6-6,TGTGCCAGCAGTCACCGCCGGGACATTTTTCGGGAGCAGTACTTC,CASSHRRDIFREQYF
-,TRBJ2-2,-,13,TRBV6-5,TGTGCCAGCAGAGCCCAGGCCACCGGGGAGCTGTTTTTT,CASRAQATGELFF
-,TRBJ1-6,-,14,TRBV5-1,TGCGCCAGCAGCCTAGAGGGCTATAATTCACCCCTCCACTTT,CASSLEGYNSPLHF
-,TRBJ1-3,TRBD1,16,TRBV7-2,TGTGCCAGCAGCTTGACAGGGGGCTTCGCTGGAAACACCATATATTTT,CASSLTGGFAGNTIYF
-,TRBJ2-1,TRBD2,17,TRBV19,TGTGCCAGTAGTATTGATTCTGGCGGGAGCTCCTACAATGAGCAGTTCTTC,CASSIDSGGSSYNEQFF
-,TRBJ1-6,TRBD1,17,TRBV9,TGTGCCAGCAGCGTAGGGGCTTCACAGGGGAATAATTCACCCCTCCACTTT,CASSVGASQGNNSPLHF
-,TRBJ1-4,TRBD1,15,TRBV7-2,TGTGCCAGCAGCTGGGCGACAGGGCTTAATGAAAAACTGTTTTTT,CASSWATGLNEKLFF
-,TRBJ1-1,-,14,TRBV27,TGTGCCAGCAGTCACTTACAACAGGTTACTGAAGCTTTCTTT,CASSHLQQVTEAFF
-,TRBJ2-2,TRBD1,15,TRBV6-2/TRBV6-3,TGTGCCAGCAGTTACGACGGGGACAGGGCCGGGGAGCTGTTTTTT,CASSYDGDRAGELFF
-,TRBJ2-1,-,16,TRBV5-1,TGCGCCAGCAGCTTGGGGGTTTTGGTGGGAGGCAATGAGCAGTTCTTC,CASSLGVLVGGNEQFF
-,TRBJ1-1,-,14,TRBV3-1/TRBV3-2,TGTGCCAGCAGCCAAGGGGGGGGGAACACTGAAGCTTTCTTT,CASSQGGGNTEAFF
-,TRBJ2-3,-,15,TRBV5-8,TGTGCCAGCAGCTTCAACAATCGGGGGACAGATACGCAGTATTTT,CASSFNNRGTDTQYF
-,TRBJ1-3,-,13,TRBV6-5,TGTGCCAGCAGAGGGGGCTCTGGAAACACCATATATTTT,CASRGGSGNTIYF
once,TRBJ1-4,-,15,TRBV6-5,TGTGCCAGCCGGGCCCAGTCTAGGGGTAATGAAAAACTGTTTTTT,CASRAQSRGNEKLFF
-,TRBJ1-1,TRBD1,15,TRBV19,TGTGCCAGTAGTGTGGGACAGGGGGCGACCACTGAAGCTTTCTTT,CASSVGQGATTEAFF
once,TRBJ1-1,-,11,TRBV29-1,TGCAGCCATACGGGGAACACTGAAGCTTTCTTT,CSHTGNTEAFF
few,TRBJ1-6,-,14,TRBV4-3,TGCGCCAGCAGCCTACGACAGGTAGATTCACCCCTCCACTTT,CASSLRQVDSPLHF
-,TRBJ1-1,-,14,TRBV7-2,TGTGCCAGCAGCTCCCAGGGTTTACTGTCTGAAGCTTTCTTT,CASSSQGLLSEAFF
-,TRBJ1-6,-,18,TRBV3-1/TRBV3-2,TGTGCCAGCAGCCTTACCCCGGGACACCCTTCGCGAGGCTCACCCCTCCACTTT,CASSLTPGHPSRGSPLHF
-,TRBJ1-2,TRBD1,15,TRBV20-1,TGCAGTGCTAGTAGAACGGGACAGGCTATTAACGGCTACACCTTC,CSASRTGQAINGYTF
-,TRBJ1-2,TRBD1,13,TRBV11-2,TGTGCCAGCAGCCCGGGACAGGACTATGGCTACACCTTC,CASSPGQDYGYTF
-,TRBJ2-1,TRBD1,15,TRBV19,TGTGCCAGTAGTCCGACCGGGACAGGGGCTAATGAGCAGTTCTTC,CASSPTGTGANEQFF
-,TRBJ2-5,-,14,TRBV13,TGTGCCAGCAGCAGAAAGGGGTACCAAGAGACCCAGTACTTC,CASSRKGYQETQYF
few,TRBJ1-3,TRBD1,12,TRBV30,TGTGCCGGCTTCGGACAGGGGAGCACCATATATTTT,CAGFGQGSTIYF
once,TRBJ1-2,-,13,TRBV24-1,TGTGCCACCAGTGACCGACAGGCCTATGGCTACACCTTC,CATSDRQAYGYTF
-,TRBJ2-7,TRBD2,15,TRBV5-4,TGTGCCAGCAGCTCCGGGGGGGGGAGCTCCTACGAGCAGTACTTC,CASSSGGGSSYEQYF
-,TRBJ2-2,TRBD2,16,TRBV5-5,TGTGCCAGCAGCCCTCCGGGGCGGGAGGACACCGGGGAGCTGTTTTTT,CASSPPGREDTGELFF
-,TRBJ1-1,TRBD1,13,TRBV18,TGTGCCAGCTCACCGACAGGGGATACTGAAGCTTTCTTT,CASSPTGDTEAFF
-,TRBJ1-5,-,14,TRBV7-2,TGTGCCAGCAGCCTGCGGGGGGGTAATCAGCCCCAGCATTTT,CASSLRGGNQPQHF
-,TRBJ2-1,TRBD2,16,TRBV11-3,TGTGCCAGCAGCCCCCTAGCGGGGTATTCATCCAATGAGCAGTTCTTC,CASSPLAGYSSNEQFF
-,TRBJ2-5,TRBD2,17,TRBV19,TGTGCCAGTAGTAACCGTCGGCTAGCGGGGACCACAGAGACCCAGTACTTC,CASSNRRLAGTTETQYF
-,TRBJ2-2,TRBD2,15,TRBV11-2,TGTGCCAGCAGCCCCAGCGGGGGAGACACCGGGGAGCTGTTTTTT,CASSPSGGDTGELFF
-,TRBJ2-2,-,12,TRBV28,TGTGCCAGTCCTGGGAGGACCGGGGAGCTGTTTTTT,CASPGRTGELFF
-,TRBJ2-3,TRBD2,16,TRBV5-4,TGTGCCAGCAGCTCGAAGCGGGGGCAAGACACAGATACGCAGTATTTT,CASSSKRGQDTDTQYF
-,TRBJ1-1,-,16,TRBV4-1,TGCGCCAGCAGCCAGTACCCCGGGGACACCTACACTGAAGCTTTCTTT,CASSQYPGDTYTEAFF
-,TRBJ1-4,TRBD1,15,TRBV27,TGTGCCGCGGGCGAATTGGGACAGGGAATTGAAAAACTGTTTTTT,CAAGELGQGIEKLFF
-,TRBJ1-1,TRBD1,14,TRBV5-5,TGTGCCAGCAGCTTCACAGGGGGGTCCACTGAAGCTTTCTTT,CASSFTGGSTEAFF
-,TRBJ2-1,TRBD2,14,TRBV5-1,TGCGCCAGCAGCTTTGGTCCTAGCGGCAATGAGCAGTTCTTC,CASSFGPSGNEQFF
-,TRBJ2-1,TRBD2,14,TRBV10-1,TGCGCCAGCAAAGCCGGGAGGCCCAACAATGAGCAGTTCTTC,CASKAGRPNNEQFF
-,TRBJ2-3,-,12,TRBV24-1,TGTGCCACCAGTGACTACACAGATACGCAGTATTTT,CATSDYTDTQYF
-,TRBJ2-1,-,15,TRBV19,TGTGCCAGTAGTATAGCGGGAGTTGAACACAATGAGCAGTTCTTC,CASSIAGVEHNEQFF